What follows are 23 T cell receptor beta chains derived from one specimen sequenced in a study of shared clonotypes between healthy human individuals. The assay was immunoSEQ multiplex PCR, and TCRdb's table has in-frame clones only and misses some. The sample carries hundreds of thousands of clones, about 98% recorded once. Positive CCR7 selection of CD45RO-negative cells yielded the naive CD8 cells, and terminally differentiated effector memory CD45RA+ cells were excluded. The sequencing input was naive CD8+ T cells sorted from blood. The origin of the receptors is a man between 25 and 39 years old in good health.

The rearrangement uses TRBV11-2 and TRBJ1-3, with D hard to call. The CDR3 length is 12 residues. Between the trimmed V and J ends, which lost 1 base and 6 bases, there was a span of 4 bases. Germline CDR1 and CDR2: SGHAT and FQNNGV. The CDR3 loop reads CASSLGANTIYF. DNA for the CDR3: TGTGCCAGCAGCTTAGGCGCAAACACCATATATTTT.

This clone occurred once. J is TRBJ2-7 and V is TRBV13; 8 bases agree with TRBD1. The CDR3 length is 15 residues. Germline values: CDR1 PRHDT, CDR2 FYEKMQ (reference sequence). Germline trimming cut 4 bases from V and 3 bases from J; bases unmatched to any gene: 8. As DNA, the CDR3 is TGTGCCAGCAGCTACGCAGGGGGCGCTTACTACGAGCAGTACTTC. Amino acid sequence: CASSYAGGAYYEQYF.

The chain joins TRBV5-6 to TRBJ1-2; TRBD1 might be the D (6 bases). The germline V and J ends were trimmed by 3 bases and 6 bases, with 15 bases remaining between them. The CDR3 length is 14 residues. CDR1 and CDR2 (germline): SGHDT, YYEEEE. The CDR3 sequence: CASSYLTGSNGYTF. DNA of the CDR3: TGTGCCAGCAGCTACTTGACAGGAAGCAATGGCTACACCTTC.

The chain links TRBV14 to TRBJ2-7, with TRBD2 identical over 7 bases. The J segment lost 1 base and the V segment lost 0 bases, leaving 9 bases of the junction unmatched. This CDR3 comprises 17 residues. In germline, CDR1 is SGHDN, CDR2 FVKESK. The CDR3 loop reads CASSQDWGEGLSYEQYF. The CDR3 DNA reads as TGTGCCAGCAGCCAAGATTGGGGTGAGGGACTATCCTACGAGCAGTACTTC.

The CDR3 region is CASSLVRQGYSGELFF. CDR3 bases: TGCGCCAGCAGCTTGGTACGACAGGGTTACTCCGGGGAGCTGTTTTTT. The chain recombines TRBV5-1 with TRBJ2-2, with 7 bases that match TRBD1. This CDR3 has 16 amino acids. J gave up 6 bases and V 0 bases, and 8 bases lay outside the gene matches. CDR1 SGHRS and CDR2 YFSETQ come from the germline V gene.

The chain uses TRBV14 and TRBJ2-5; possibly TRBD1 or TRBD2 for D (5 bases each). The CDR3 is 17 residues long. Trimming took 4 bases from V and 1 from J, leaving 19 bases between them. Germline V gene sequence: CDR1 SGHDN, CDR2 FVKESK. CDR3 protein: CASSLNRGAGIQETQYF. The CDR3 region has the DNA TGTGCCAGCAGCCTAAATCGAGGGGCAGGAATCCAAGAGACCCAGTACTTC.

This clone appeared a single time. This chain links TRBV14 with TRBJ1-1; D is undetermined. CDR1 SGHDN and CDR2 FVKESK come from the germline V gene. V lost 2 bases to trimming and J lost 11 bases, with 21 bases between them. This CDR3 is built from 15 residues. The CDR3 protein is CASSQSARARVGAFF. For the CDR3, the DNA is TGTGCCAGCAGCCAAAGTGCCCGCGCAAGGGTGGGCGCTTTCTTT.

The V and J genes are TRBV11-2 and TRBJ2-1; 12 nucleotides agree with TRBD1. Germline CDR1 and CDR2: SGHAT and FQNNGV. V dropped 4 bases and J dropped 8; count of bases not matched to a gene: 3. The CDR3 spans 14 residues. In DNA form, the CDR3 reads TGTGCCAGCAGCTCGGGACAGGGGGCGGATGAGCAGTTCTTC. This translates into CASSSGQGADEQFF.

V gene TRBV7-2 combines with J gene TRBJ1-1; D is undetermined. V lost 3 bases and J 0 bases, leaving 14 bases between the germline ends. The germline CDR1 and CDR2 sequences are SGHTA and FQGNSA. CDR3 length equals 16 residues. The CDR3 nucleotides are TGTGCCAGCAGCTTCCCCGTGGGGTCGATGAACACTGAAGCTTTCTTT. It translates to CASSFPVGSMNTEAFF. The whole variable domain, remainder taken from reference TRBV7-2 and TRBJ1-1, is GAGVSQSPSNKVTEKGKDVELRCDPISGHTALYWYRQSLGQGLEFLIYFQGNSAPDKSGLPSDRFSAERTGGSVSTLTIQRTQQEDSAVYLCASSFPVGSMNTEAFFGQGTRLTVV.

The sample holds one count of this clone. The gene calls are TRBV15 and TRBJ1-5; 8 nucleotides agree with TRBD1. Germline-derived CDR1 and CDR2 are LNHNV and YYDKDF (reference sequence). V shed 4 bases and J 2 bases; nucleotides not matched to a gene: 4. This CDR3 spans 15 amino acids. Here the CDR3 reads CATSKQGDRNQPQHF. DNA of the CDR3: TGTGCCACCAGCAAACAGGGGGATCGCAATCAGCCCCAGCATTTT.

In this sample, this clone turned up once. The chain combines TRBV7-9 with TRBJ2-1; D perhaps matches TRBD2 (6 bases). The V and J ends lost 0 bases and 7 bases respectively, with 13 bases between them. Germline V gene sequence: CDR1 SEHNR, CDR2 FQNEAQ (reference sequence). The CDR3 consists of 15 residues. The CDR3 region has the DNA TGTGCCAGCAGCTTAGCGCGTCCCGGGGGAAATGAGCAGTTCTTC. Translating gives CASSLARPGGNEQFF.

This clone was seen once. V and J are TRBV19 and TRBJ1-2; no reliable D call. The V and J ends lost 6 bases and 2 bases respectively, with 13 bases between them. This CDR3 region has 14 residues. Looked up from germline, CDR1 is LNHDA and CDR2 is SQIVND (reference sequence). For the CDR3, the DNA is TGTGCCAGTAGCCCAAAGGGTAGGAACTATGGCTACACCTTC. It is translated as CASSPKGRNYGYTF.

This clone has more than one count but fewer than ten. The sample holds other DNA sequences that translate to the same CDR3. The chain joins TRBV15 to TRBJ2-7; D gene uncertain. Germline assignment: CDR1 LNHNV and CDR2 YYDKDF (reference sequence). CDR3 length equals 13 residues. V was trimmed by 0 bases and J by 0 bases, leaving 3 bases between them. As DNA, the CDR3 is TGTGCCACCAGCAGAGACCTCTCCTACGAGCAGTACTTC. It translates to CATSRDLSYEQYF.

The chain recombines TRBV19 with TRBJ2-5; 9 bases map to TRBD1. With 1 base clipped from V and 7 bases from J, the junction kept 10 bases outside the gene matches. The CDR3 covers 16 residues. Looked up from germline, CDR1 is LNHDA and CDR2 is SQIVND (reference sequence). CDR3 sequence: CASSIGPTGGLATQYF. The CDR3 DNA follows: TGTGCCAGTAGTATAGGACCCACAGGGGGCCTGGCGACCCAGTACTTC.

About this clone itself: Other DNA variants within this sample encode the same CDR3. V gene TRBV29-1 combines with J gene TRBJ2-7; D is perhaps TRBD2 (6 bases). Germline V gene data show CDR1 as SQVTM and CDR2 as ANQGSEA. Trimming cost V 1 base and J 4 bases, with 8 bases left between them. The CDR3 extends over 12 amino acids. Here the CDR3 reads CSVEGRGYEQYF. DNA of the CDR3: TGCAGCGTTGAAGGGCGGGGATACGAGCAGTACTTC.

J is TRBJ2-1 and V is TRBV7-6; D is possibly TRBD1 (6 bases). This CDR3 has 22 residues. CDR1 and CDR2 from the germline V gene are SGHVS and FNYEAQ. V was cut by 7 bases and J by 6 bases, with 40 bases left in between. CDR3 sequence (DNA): TGTGCCAGCACACGCTTGATTTGGGATCGTGTCTTGACAGGCCAAAATCTCAATGAGCAGTTCTTC. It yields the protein CASTRLIWDRVLTGQNLNEQFF.

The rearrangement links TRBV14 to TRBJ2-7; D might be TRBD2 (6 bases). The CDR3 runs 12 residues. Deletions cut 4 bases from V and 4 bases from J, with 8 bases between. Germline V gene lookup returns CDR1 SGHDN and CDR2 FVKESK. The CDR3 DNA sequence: TGTGCCAGCAGCCTCGGAGGGTACGAGCAGTACTTC. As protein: CASSLGGYEQYF.

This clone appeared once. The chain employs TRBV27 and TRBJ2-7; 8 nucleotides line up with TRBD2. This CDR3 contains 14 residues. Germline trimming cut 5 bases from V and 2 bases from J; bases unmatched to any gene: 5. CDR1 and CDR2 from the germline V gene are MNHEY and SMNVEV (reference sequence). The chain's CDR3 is CASSISGIAYEQYF. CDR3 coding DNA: TGTGCCAGCAGTATTAGCGGGATTGCCTACGAGCAGTACTTC.

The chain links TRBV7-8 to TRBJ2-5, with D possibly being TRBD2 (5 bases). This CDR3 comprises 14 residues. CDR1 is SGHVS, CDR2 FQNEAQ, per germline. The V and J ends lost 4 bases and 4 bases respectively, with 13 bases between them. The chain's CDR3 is CASSSGLVGETQYF. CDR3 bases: TGTGCCAGCAGCTCTGGACTTGTGGGAGAGACCCAGTACTTC.

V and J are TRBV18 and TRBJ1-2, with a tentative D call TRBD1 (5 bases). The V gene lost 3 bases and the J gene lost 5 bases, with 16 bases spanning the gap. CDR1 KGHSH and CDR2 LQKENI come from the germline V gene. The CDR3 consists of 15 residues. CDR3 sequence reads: CASSPNRGNPYGYTF. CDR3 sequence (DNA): TGTGCCAGCTCACCCAACCGGGGGAACCCTTATGGCTACACCTTC.

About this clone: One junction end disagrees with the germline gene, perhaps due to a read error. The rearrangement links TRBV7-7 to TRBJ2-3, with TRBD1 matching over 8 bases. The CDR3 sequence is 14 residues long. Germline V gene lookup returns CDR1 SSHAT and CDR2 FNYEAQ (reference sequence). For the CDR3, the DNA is TGTGCTAGCAGCCTTGGACAGGGAACAGATACGCAGTATTTT. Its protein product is CASSLGQGTDTQYF. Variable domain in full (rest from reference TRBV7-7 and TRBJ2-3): GAGVSQSPRYKVTKRGQDVTLRCDPISSHATLYWYQQALGQGPEFLTYFNYEAQPDKSGLPSDRFSAERPEGSISTLTIQRTEQRDSAMYRCASSLGQGTDTQYFGPGTRLTVL.

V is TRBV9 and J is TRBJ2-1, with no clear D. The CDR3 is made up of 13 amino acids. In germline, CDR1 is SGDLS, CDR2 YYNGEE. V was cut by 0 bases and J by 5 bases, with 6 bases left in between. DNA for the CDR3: TGTGCCAGCAGCGTAGCTATCCACAATGAGCAGTTCTTC. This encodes CASSVAIHNEQFF.

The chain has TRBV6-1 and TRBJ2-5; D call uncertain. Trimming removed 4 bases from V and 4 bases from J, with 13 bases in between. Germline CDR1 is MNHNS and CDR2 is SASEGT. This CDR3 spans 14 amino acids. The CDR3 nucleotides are TGTGCCAGCAGTGTGTTCGTGGGATCAGAGACCCAGTACTTC. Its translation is CASSVFVGSETQYF.